This T cell receptor beta chain was recorded in a study of cytomegalovirus exposure and HLA in healthy donors (dated by TCRdb to about 2017). For context, the study as a whole: An earlier analysis of 587 of the donors reported 276 Gb of sequence data and 95 million to 140 million unique TCR beta sequences obtained from 150 million to 200 million T cells. An early release covering roughly 640 HLA-typed donors comprised 300 to 350 gigabases of sequencing data and roughly 86 million unique TCR sequences. The genetic ancestry cluster associated with self-reported Caucasian donors included about four fifths of the roughly 400 genotyped donors. The study was designed to test whether signatures of past pathogen exposure could be identified by cataloging public T cell receptors. The study profiled the T cell repertoires of hundreds of subjects by immunosequencing and related them to cytomegalovirus serostatus. Along with the approximately 700-subject first cohort, a separate validation cohort of about 110 different subjects was used. The study combined high-throughput TCR immunosequencing, statistical association of individual TCRs with disease status, and machine learning to predict cytomegalovirus infection status. A later analysis re-analyzed previously published TCR beta repertoires from 666 donors and added high-resolution HLA genotyping to study TCR occurrence patterns. The later analysis used no new phenotypic data to find candidate immune exposures, relying instead on TCR beta sequences and their occurrence across donors. An earlier analysis of around 580 of the donors used high-throughput TCR beta sequencing to judge whether each TCR beta V gene segment behaved as functional or pseudogenic. Donor age, sex, ethnicity and CMV serostatus were collected together with the repertoire data. A later genetic analysis took genome-wide SNP genotypes for about 60% of the roughly 670 donors and used that subset as a discovery cohort. Every repertoire in the discovery cohort had been generated on one and the same sequencing platform. Class I and class II HLA loci were covered by the typing at four-digit resolution. The number of donors typed differed by locus, with roughly 629-640 for A, B, C, DRB1 and DQB1, around 520 for DQA1, some 570 for DPA1, and approximately 470 for DPB1. Because of strong linkage in the cohort, five DR-DQ haplotypes were treated as single units for association and clustering. Across under 500 genotyped donors of the cohort, an average of about 250,000 unique TCR beta nucleotide sequences per donor were sequenced, and around 19% of those sequences were non-productive. Findings and caveats that apply to the study as a whole: According to the authors, the approach could potentially be generalized to other disease states and immunological phenotypes. Some IMGT-functional V segments, including TRBV6-2 and TRBV6-3, could not be told apart with the 87-base-pair reads, so those segments were excluded. Roughly uniform sequencing depth across donors was assumed in presence/absence analyses, although this assumption may not hold. This cohort had only TCR beta chains sequenced, and the lack of alpha or paired-chain data limited which features could be detected. Strong co-occurrence of HLA alleles, especially DR and DQ, made assigning TCR associations to individual alleles difficult. Cytomegalovirus status was reported to be diagnosed by the classifier with high specificity and sensitivity in both the original and validation cohorts. Most TCR sequences were observed very rarely across donors, whereas some public TCRs were present in many individuals. In a later genetic analysis, a missense DCLRE1C variant was associated with V-gene and J-gene trimming of TCR beta chains, and the association was replicated in an independent cohort. In an earlier analysis of fewer than 700 of the donors, most TCR beta V segments appeared in productive rearrangements about 87% or about 30% of the time, broadly matching IMGT annotations. The study listed 170 or so TCR beta chains as associated with cytomegalovirus. A group of highly shared sequence variants was considered likely to be a technical artifact of the sequencing pipeline. According to a later analysis, parvovirus B19, influenza, CMV and Epstein-Barr virus appeared linked to several top co-occurrence clusters. Because HLA typing was unavailable for some donors at each locus, only the typed subset was used in association tests. At a false discovery rate of 0.05, a later analysis linked 16,951 TCR beta sequences to specific HLA alleles. A few of the identified cytomegalovirus-associated TCR beta chains were confirmed in vitro to be specific for cytomegalovirus antigens. Linkage disequilibrium might explain the correlated functional status among segregating V segments, but an unknown experimental factor could not be ruled out. A further reported finding was that TCR beta sequences accurately predicted the HLA-A and HLA-B alleles for most subjects in the first cohort. A later genetic analysis reported fewer N-insertions in productive TCRs among donors in an Asian-associated ancestry cluster than the 666-donor mean. Fewer than 20 rarely observed V segments, including chromosome 9 orphons, were excluded from the earlier analysis of several hundred of the donors because counts were too low. According to a later analysis, most CMV-associated TCR beta chains appeared to be HLA-restricted, and the HLA associations seemed to be driven largely by CMV exposure. In a later analysis, TCR association rates were found to vary across HLA loci, with the most associated TCRs seen for DRB1 alleles and the fewest for HLA-C alleles. In a later analysis, HLA-associated TCR beta chains showed more clonal expansion and lower generation probabilities than non-associated chains that were equally common. For the cohort, immune exposure information was limited to CMV serostatus.

For CDR1 and CDR2, the germline V gene (reference sequence) lists SEHNR and FQNEAQ. Trimming takes 1 base from V and 5 bases from J, and the germline ends sit 5 bases apart. Inclusive of the bounding cysteine and phenylalanine, the CDR3 is 12 residues long. This entry keeps only the CDR3 DNA: 36 bases, framed from base 1. A word on this clone: This receptor's antigen is unknown. Within one base of it there is no much larger clone, and no base qualities were kept.

Library generation was performed with the immunoSEQ multiplex PCR assay. For the multiplex PCR, a mixture combining 60 forward primers for TCR Vbeta segments and 13 reverse primers for TCR Jbeta segments was used. The CDR3 region of rearranged TCR beta genes was amplified from genomic DNA with a multiplex PCR assay. The amplified TCR beta libraries were sequenced on the Illumina HiSeq System as 87-base-pair reads. Regarding the original processing steps: In a later analysis, some 80 million unique TCR beta chains were counted across the roughly 670 repertoires, and roughly 11 million of these chains were shared by at least two donors. Raw reads were error-corrected and collapsed into unique sequences with a nearest-neighbor algorithm that merged closely related sequences to remove PCR and sequencing errors. Alignment of CDR3 sequences to IMGT reference sequences was used to assign V, D and J gene segments. Each retained sequence needed at least a six-nucleotide match to both a V gene segment and a J gene segment. A rearrangement counted as productive if the CDR3 had no stop codons and remained in frame with V and J, and every other rearrangement counted as non-productive. Following IMGT convention, CDR3 was defined as the stretch from the second conserved V-encoded cysteine up to the conserved J-encoded phenylalanine. Sequences without an unambiguous match to a single V gene segment were excluded from the earlier analysis of 450 to 750 of the donors. In an earlier analysis of 587 of the donors, a V segment was called functional when productive rearrangements were above 56.7%, and segregating when the standard deviation between donors exceeded 5%. A statistical classification framework was developed to diagnose cytomegalovirus status using the catalog of TCR beta chain sequences. In a later analysis, V and J genes were assigned by comparing TCR nucleotide sequences against IMGT/GENE-DB human TR gene sequences. In a later analysis, CDR3 sequences and most-parsimonious VDJ recombination scenarios were assigned using the TCRdist pipeline. In a later analysis, each TCR beta chain was defined by its CDR3 amino acid sequence together with its V-gene family, and reads lacking a unique V-gene family were excluded. A later analysis removed 592 highly shared, low-generation-probability nucleotide sequences to deal with suspected cross-contamination and a sequencing artifact. In a later analysis, a clonal expansion index for each public chain was calculated from normalized within-repertoire ranks of inferred template counts. A later analysis computed generation probabilities with a VDJ recombination model fitted to out-of-frame rearrangements, and checked the results against IGoR. In a later analysis, TCR-TCR, TCR-HLA and TCR-CMV co-occurrence was scored with hypergeometric tests, and a repertoire-size bias correction was applied to TCR pairs. A later analysis estimated false discovery rates by permuting HLA or CMV assignments 20 times. A later analysis grouped co-occurring TCRs with DBSCAN, adding TCRdist sequence similarity when clustering within HLA-allele-positive subsets. Repertoires with fewer than 30,000 or more than 120,000 public chains were left out of co-occurrence clustering, as were about 5 repertoires with anomalous nucleotide sharing. The table was pulled from immuneACCESS by TCRdb, which kept in-frame rearrangements only. Such tables lose some clones; where checked, under half of the loss comes from unresolved V genes, and the rest has no known cause. V and J calls and clone size are copied from that table; D and trimming were computed from the DNA. The sample profile shows 200,000 to 250,000 clones; around 80% of them were found once. The ten largest clones represent roughly 2.5% of the sample.

The cohort was made up of 500 to 800 healthy bone marrow donors. Cohort members were all nominally healthy when sampled, although unrecorded immune exposures were likely present. The donor was CMV seropositive and was included in the group of some 290 seropositive cohort members. A peripheral blood sample was provided by each donor, and peripheral blood mononuclear cells were used for TCR beta sequencing. The Qiagen DNeasy Blood Extraction Kit was used to extract genomic DNA from the blood cell samples. The rearrangement combines TRBV7-9 with TRBJ2-5, with no D gene named confidently. The sample consisted of PBMCs. This TCR derives from a woman in her sixties or seventies in good health and CMV-seropositive. The DNA sequence reads TGTGCCAGCAGCTTAGTTATGGAGACCCAGTACTTC. Its protein reads: CASSLVMETQYF.